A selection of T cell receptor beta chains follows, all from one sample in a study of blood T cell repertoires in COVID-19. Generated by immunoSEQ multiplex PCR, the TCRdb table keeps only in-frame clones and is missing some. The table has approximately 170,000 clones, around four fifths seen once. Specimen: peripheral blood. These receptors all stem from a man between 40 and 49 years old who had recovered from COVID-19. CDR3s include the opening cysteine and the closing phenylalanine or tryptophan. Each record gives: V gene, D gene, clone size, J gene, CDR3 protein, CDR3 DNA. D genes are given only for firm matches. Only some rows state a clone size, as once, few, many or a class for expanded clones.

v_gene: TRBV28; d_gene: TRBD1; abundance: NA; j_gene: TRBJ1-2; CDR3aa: CASRPPGQQAGYTF; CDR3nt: TGTGCCAGCAGGCCCCCGGGACAGCAAGCTGGCTACACCTTC
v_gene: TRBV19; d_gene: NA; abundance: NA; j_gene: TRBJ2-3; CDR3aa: CASSMLGGGTDTQYF; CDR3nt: TGTGCCAGTAGTATGTTGGGCGGGGGCACAGATACGCAGTATTTT
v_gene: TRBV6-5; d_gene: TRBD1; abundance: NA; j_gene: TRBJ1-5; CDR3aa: CASTSGQGGNQPQHF; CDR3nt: TGTGCCAGCACTAGTGGACAGGGGGGCAATCAGCCCCAGCATTTT
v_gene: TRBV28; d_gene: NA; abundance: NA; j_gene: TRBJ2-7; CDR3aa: CASRLGPDYEQYF; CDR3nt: TGTGCCAGTCGCCTTGGGCCGGACTACGAGCAGTACTTC
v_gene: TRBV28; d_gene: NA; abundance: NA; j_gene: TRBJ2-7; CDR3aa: CASSLRRYEQYF; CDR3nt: TGTGCCAGCAGTTTAAGGAGATACGAGCAGTACTTC
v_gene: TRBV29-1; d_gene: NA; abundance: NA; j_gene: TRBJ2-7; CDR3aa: CSVDGGSYEQYF; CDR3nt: TGCAGCGTTGATGGCGGCTCCTACGAGCAGTACTTC
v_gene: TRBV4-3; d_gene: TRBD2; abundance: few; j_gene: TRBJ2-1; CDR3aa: CASSRDYNSYNEQFF; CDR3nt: TGCGCCAGCAGCCGGGACTACAACTCCTACAATGAGCAGTTCTTC
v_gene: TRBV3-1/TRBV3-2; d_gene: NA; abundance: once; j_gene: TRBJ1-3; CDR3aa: CASSQRWGAGNTIYF; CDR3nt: TGTGCCAGCAGCCAACGCTGGGGGGCTGGAAACACCATATATTTT
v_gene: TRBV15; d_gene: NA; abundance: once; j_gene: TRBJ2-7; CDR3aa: CATSSRTADEQYF; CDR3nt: TGTGCCACCAGCAGTCGAACAGCCGACGAGCAGTACTTC
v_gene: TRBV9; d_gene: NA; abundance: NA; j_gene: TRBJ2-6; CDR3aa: CASSGSPGANVLTF; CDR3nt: TGTGCCAGCAGCGGGAGTCCTGGGGCCAACGTCCTGACTTTC
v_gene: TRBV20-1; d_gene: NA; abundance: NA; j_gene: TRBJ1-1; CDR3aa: CSAGAGFF; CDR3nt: TGCAGTGCCGGGGCGGGGTTCTTT
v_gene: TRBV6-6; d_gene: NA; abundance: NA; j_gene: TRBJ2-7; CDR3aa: CASSTPGRYEQYF; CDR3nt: TGTGCCAGCAGTACGCCGGGGAGGTACGAGCAGTACTTC
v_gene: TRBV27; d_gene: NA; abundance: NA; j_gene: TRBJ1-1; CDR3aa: CASSFGSDTEAFF; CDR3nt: TGTGCCAGCAGTTTTGGCAGCGACACTGAAGCTTTCTTT
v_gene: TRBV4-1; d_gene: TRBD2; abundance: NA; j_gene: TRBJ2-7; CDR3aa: CASSQEAAGGYEQYF; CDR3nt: TGCGCCAGCAGCCAAGAGGCTGCGGGAGGTTACGAGCAGTACTTC
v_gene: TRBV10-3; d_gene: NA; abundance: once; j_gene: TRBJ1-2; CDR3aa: CAISVGRGYGYTF; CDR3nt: TGTGCCATCAGTGTAGGCAGGGGCTATGGCTACACCTTC
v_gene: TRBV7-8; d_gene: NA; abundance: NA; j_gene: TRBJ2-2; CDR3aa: CASSLKGVAGELFF; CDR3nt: TGTGCCAGCAGCTTAAAGGGGGTCGCCGGGGAGCTGTTTTTT
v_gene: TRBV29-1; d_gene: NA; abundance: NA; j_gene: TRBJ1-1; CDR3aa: CSAQQGPNTEAFF; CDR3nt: TGCAGCGCGCAACAGGGACCGAACACTGAAGCTTTCTTT
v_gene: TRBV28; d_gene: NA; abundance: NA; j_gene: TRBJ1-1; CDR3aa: CASRPYTGSHTEAFF; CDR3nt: TGTGCCAGCAGGCCCTACACAGGGTCCCACACTGAAGCTTTCTTT
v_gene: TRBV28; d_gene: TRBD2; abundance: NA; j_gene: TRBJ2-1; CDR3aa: CASRRRGLVPHNEQFF; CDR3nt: TGTGCCAGCAGAAGACGCGGACTAGTCCCCCACAATGAGCAGTTCTTC
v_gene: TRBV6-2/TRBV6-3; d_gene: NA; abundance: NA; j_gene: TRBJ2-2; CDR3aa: CASSAAGLGELFF; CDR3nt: TGTGCCAGCAGTGCAGCAGGGTTGGGGGAGCTGTTTTTT
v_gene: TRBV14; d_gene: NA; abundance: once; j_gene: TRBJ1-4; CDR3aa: CASSQERGSIDEKLFF; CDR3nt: TGTGCCAGCAGCCAAGAGCGCGGGAGTATTGATGAAAAACTGTTTTTT
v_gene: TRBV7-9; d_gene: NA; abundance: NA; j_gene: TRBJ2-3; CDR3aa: CASKQRYNTDTQYF; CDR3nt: TGTGCCAGCAAGCAGAGGTATAACACAGATACGCAGTATTTT
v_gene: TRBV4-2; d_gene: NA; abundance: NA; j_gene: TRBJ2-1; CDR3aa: CASSQDFGANEQFF; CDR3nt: TGTGCCAGCAGCCAAGATTTTGGGGCCAATGAGCAGTTCTTC
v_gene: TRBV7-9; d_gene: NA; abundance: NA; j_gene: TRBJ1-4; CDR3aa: CASSLAQSEKLFF; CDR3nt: TGTGCCAGCAGCTTAGCACAATCTGAAAAACTGTTTTTT
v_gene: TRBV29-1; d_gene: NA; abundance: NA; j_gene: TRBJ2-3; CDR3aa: CSVLDQGMRADTQYF; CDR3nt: TGCAGCGTTCTGGATCAGGGGATGAGGGCAGATACGCAGTATTTT
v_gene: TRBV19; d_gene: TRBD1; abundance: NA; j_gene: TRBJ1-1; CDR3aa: CASRTTGGAGTEAFF; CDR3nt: TGTGCCAGTAGAACTACAGGGGGCGCGGGCACTGAAGCTTTCTTT
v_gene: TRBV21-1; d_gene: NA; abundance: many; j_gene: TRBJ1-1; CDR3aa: CASSQGERRQGRTENTEAFF; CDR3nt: TGTGCCAGCAGCCAGGGCGAGCGGCGACAGGGAAGAACTGAGAACACTGAAGCTTTCTTT
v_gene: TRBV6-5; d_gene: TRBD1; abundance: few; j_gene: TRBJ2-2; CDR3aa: CASSLGQGATGELFF; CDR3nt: TGTGCCAGCAGCCTTGGACAGGGGGCTACCGGGGAGCTGTTTTTT
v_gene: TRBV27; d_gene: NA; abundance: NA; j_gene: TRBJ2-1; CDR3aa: CASSSGGNPTGEQFF; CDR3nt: TGTGCCAGCAGTTCCGGCGGGAATCCTACGGGTGAGCAGTTCTTC
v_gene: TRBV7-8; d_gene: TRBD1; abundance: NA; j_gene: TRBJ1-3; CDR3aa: CASSATGGGNTIYF; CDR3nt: TGTGCCAGCAGCGCGACAGGGGGCGGAAACACCATATATTTT
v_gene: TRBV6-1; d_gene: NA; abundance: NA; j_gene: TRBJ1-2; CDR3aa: CASSEGQGPYGYTF; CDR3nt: TGTGCCAGCAGTGAAGGGCAGGGGCCCTATGGCTACACCTTC
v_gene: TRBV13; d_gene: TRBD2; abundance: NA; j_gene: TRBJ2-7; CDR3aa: CASSLVRVGGEQYF; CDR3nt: TGTGCCAGCAGCTTAGTCAGGGTGGGAGGGGAGCAGTACTTC
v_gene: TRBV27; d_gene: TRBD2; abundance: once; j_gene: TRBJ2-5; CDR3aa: CASSLAGAFETQYF; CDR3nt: TGTGCCAGCAGTTTAGCGGGAGCGTTTGAGACCCAGTACTTC
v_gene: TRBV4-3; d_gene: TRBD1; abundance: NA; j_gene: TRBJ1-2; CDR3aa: CASSHRTGGYTF; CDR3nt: TGCGCCAGCAGCCATCGGACAGGCGGCTACACCTTC
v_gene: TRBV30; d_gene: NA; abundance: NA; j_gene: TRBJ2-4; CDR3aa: CAWSVAGEGDIQYF; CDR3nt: TGTGCCTGGAGTGTGGCGGGAGAGGGGGACATTCAGTACTTC
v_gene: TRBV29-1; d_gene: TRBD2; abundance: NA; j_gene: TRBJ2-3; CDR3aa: CSVLQRESTDTQYF; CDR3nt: TGCAGCGTTTTACAGCGGGAGAGCACAGATACGCAGTATTTT
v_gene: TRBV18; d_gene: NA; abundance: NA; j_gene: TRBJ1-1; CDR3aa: CASSPGQGRGNTEAFF; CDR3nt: TGTGCCAGCTCACCTGGGCAGGGGAGGGGGAACACTGAAGCTTTCTTT
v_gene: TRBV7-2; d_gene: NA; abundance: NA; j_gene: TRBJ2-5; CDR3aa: CASSHSETQYF; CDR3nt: TGTGCCAGCAGTCATTCAGAGACCCAGTACTTC
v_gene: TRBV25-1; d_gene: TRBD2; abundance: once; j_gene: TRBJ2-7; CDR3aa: CASSEFGSGSSYEQYF; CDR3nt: TGTGCCAGCAGTGAATTTGGCAGCGGGAGCTCGTATGAGCAGTACTTC
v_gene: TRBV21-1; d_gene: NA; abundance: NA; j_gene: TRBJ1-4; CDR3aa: CASSNPDRGHEKLFF; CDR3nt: TGTGCCAGCAGCAATCCGGACAGGGGGCATGAAAAACTGTTTTTT
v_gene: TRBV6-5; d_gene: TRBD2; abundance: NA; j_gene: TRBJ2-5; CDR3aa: CASSYFLAGTETQYF; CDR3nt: TGTGCCAGCAGTTACTTTCTAGCGGGGACTGAGACCCAGTACTTC
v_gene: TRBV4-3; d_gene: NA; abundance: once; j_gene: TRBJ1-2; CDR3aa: CASSQDQTAPFGYTF; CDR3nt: TGCGCCAGCAGCCAAGACCAGACAGCCCCCTTTGGCTACACCTTC
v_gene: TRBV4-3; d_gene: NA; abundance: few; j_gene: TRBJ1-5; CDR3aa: CASSPNREWRRPQHF; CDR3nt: TGCGCCAGCAGCCCCAACAGGGAGTGGAGAAGGCCCCAGCATTTT
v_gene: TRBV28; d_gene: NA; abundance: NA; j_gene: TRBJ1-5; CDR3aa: CASTPGGEGGNQPQHF; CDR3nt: TGTGCCAGCACTCCCGGCGGGGAAGGGGGCAATCAGCCCCAGCATTTT
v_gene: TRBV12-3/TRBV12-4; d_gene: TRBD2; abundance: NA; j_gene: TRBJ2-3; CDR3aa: CASRGELDTQYF; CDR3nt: TGTGCCTCGCGGGGGGAGTTGGATACGCAGTATTTT
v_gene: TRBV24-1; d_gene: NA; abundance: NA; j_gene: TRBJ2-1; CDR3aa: CATSDPNLPGVSSYNEQFF; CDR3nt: TGTGCCACCAGTGACCCTAATCTGCCGGGGGTGAGCTCCTACAATGAGCAGTTCTTC
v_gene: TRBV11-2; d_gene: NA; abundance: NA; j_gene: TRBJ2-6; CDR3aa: CASSLDHGASGANVLTF; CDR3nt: TGTGCCAGCAGCTTAGATCACGGAGCGTCTGGGGCCAACGTCCTGACTTTC
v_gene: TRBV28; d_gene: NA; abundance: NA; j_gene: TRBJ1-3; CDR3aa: CASSPSSDSGNTIYF; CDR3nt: TGTGCCAGCAGTCCGAGCAGCGACTCTGGAAACACCATATATTTT
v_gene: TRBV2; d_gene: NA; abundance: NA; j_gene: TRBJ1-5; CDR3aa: CASRMMGLQHF; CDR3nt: TGTGCCAGCCGGATGATGGGGCTTCAGCATTTT
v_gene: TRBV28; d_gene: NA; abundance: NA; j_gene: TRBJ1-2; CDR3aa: CASRSQGRGYGYTF; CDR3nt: TGTGCCAGCAGGTCTCAGGGCCGAGGCTATGGCTACACCTTC
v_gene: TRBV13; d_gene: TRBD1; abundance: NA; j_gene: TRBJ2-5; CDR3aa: CASSSASEGASETQYF; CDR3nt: TGTGCCAGCAGCTCGGCCAGCGAGGGGGCCTCAGAGACCCAGTACTTC
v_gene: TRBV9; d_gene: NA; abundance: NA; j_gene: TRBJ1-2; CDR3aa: CASSVGGKYGYTF; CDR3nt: TGTGCCAGCAGCGTCGGGGGGAAATATGGCTACACCTTC
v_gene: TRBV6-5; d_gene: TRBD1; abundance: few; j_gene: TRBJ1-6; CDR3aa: CASSFRGQGSSPLHF; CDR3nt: TGTGCCAGCAGCTTCCGGGGACAGGGAAGTTCACCCCTCCACTTT
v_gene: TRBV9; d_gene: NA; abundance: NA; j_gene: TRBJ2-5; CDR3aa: CASSVAAALESETQYF; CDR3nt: TGTGCCAGCAGCGTAGCGGCAGCCCTAGAGTCTGAGACCCAGTACTTC
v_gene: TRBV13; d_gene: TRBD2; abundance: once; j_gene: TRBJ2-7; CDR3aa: CASRHTRGFMYEQYF; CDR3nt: TGTGCCAGCAGGCATACGCGGGGGTTCATGTACGAGCAGTACTTC
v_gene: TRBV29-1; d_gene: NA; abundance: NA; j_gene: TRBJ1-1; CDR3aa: CSVKITGRGDTEAFF; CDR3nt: TGCAGCGTGAAAATAACAGGGCGGGGGGACACTGAAGCTTTCTTT